What follows is one TCR beta chain and its context. The sample comes from a study of T cell responses to AZD1222 COVID-19 vaccine. Trimming cost V 2 bases and J 10 bases; bases outside gene matches: 9. CDR1 is SGHAT and CDR2 is FQNNGV in the germline V gene. The CDR3 contains 15 residues. The repertoire was sequenced with immunoSEQ multiplex PCR; TCRdb's copy has only in-frame clones and lacks some. The repertoire holds approximately 140,000 clones, with roughly 90% as singletons. The specimen comprised peripheral blood, sampled 28 days after the second AZD1222 dose. The chain has TRBV11-2 and TRBJ1-4; 8 positions agree with TRBD1. This TCR came from an adult who received the AZD1222 COVID-19 vaccine. The CDR3 DNA reads TGTGCCAGCAGCTTAAATGCCGGACAGGGTCGAAAACTGTTTTTT. Its translation: CASSLNAGQGRKLFF.